Listed here are 15 T cell receptor beta chains from one sample, sequenced in a study of blood T cell repertoires in COVID-19. TCRdb's table, derived via immunoSEQ multiplex PCR, lists solely in-frame clones and lacks some. The data show some 200,000 clones, approximately 78% seen once. The sample consisted of peripheral blood. These receptors originate from a woman aged 80 or over with acute or convalescent COVID-19.

The table lists this clone with a few counts. V gene TRBV7-8 combines with J gene TRBJ2-5; D unresolved. V lost 0 bases and J lost 4, with 6 bases in between. This CDR3 is 13 amino acids long. Germline assignment: CDR1 SGHVS and CDR2 FQNEAQ. This chain's CDR3 is CASSLATGETQYF. The CDR3 DNA sequence: TGTGCCAGCAGCTTAGCCACCGGAGAGACCCAGTACTTC.

The DNA for the CDR3 is TGTGCCAGTAGTATAGGGCCAGAATTTACAGATACGCAGTATTTT. Translated, it gives CASSIGPEFTDTQYF. This chain uses TRBV19 with TRBJ2-3; D gene unclear. The CDR3 has 15 residues. Trimming left V 1 base short and J 3 bases short, with 11 bases between. Germline V gene data show CDR1 as LNHDA and CDR2 as SQIVND (reference sequence).

The chain joins TRBV5-6 to TRBJ1-1; 7 nucleotides match TRBD1. The ends lost 2 bases at V and 4 bases at J; junction bases unmatched: 2. Germline CDR1 is SGHDT and CDR2 is YYEEEE. CDR3 length: 13 residues. For the CDR3, the DNA is TGTGCCAGCAGCTTTACAGGGGTCACTGAAGCTTTCTTT. It encodes CASSFTGVTEAFF.

A few counts support this clone. The rearrangement joins TRBV7-2 to TRBJ2-1; TRBD2 aligns across 8 bases. Per the germline V gene, CDR1 is SGHTA and CDR2 is FQGNSA. Trimming removed 1 base from V and 9 bases from J; junction bases left unmatched: 5. The CDR3 has 14 residues. The CDR3 DNA sequence: TGTGCCAGCAGCTTAGTACGGACTAGCACTGAGCAGTTCTTC. Translated: CASSLVRTSTEQFF.

This clone was seen only once. The V and J genes are TRBV10-3 and TRBJ2-7, with 12 bases fitting TRBD2. Germline assignment: CDR1 ENHRY and CDR2 SYGVKD. The CDR3 runs 15 residues. The junction had 5 bases not matched to a gene; V was cut back by 6 bases and J by 2 bases. CDR3 DNA: TGTGCCATCAGAAATCTAGCGGGAGGGCCCTACGAGCAGTACTTC. It specifies CAIRNLAGGPYEQYF.

This chain uses TRBV6-1 with TRBJ1-2; tentatively, D is TRBD1 (5 bases). The CDR3 spans 15 residues. Germline-derived CDR1 and CDR2 are MNHNS and SASEGT. With 1 base removed from V and 8 bases from J, the gap between germline ends came to 17 bases. CDR3 sequence reads: CASSEVVGRGGGYTF. As DNA, the CDR3 is TGTGCCAGCAGTGAAGTCGTGGGGAGGGGTGGCGGCTACACCTTC.

The chain is built from TRBV7-8 and TRBJ1-1; D not certain. Germline V lookup: CDR1 SGHVS, CDR2 FQNEAQ. V was trimmed by 5 bases and J by 1 base, leaving 14 bases between them. CDR3 length: 15 amino acids. The CDR3 nucleotides read TGTGCCAGCAGCCCCTCAACCCAGGCGAACACTGAAGCTTTCTTT. Encoded protein: CASSPSTQANTEAFF.

The chain couples TRBV28 to TRBJ1-5; TRBD1 aligns across 8 bases. Losses at the gene ends were 9 bases for V and 3 bases for J; bases not matched to a gene: 1. CDR3 length: 12 residues. Germline V CDR1 and CDR2: MDHEN, SYDVKM. The CDR3 DNA reads TGTGCCAGTCAGGGGGCCAATCAGCCCCAGCATTTT. As protein: CASQGANQPQHF.

The V and J genes are TRBV5-1 and TRBJ1-3; 10 positions agree with TRBD1. CDR1 SGHRS and CDR2 YFSETQ come from the germline V gene. The junction had 9 bases not matched to a gene; V was cut back by 3 bases and J by 3 bases. CDR3 length equals 17 residues. As DNA, the CDR3 is TGCGCCAGCAGCTCTACCGGACAGGGGGAGCGTGGAAACACCATATATTTT. Residues: CASSSTGQGERGNTIYF. Based on the CDR3 plus reference TRBV5-1 and TRBJ1-3, the full variable domain is KAGVTQTPRYLIKTRGQQVTLSCSPISGHRSVSWYQQTPGQGLQFLFEYFSETQRNKGNFPGRFSGRQFSNSRSEMNVSTLELGDSALYLCASSSTGQGERGNTIYFGEGSWLTVV.

This chain connects TRBV10-1 to TRBJ1-1; D is ambiguous. Germline lookup yields CDR1 WNHNN and CDR2 SYGVQD (reference sequence). The CDR3 covers 16 residues. V dropped 0 bases and J dropped 1 base, with 12 bases sitting between them. The DNA for the CDR3 is TGCGCCAGCAGTGAGTCGATTGCGCCGGGGAACACTGAAGCTTTCTTT. The encoded protein is CASSESIAPGNTEAFF.

The genes are TRBV30 and TRBJ2-1; TRBD2 matches at 14 bases. In germline, CDR1 is GTSNPN, CDR2 SVGIG (reference sequence). The CDR3 totals 15 residues. The J segment lost 5 bases and the V segment lost 2 bases, leaving 2 bases of the junction unmatched. CDR3: CAWSWTSGRHNEQFF. The CDR3, as DNA: TGTGCCTGGAGTTGGACTAGCGGGAGGCACAATGAGCAGTTCTTC.

The V gene is TRBV7-9, the J gene TRBJ1-2; D perhaps matches TRBD1 (6 bases). Between the trimmed V and J ends, which lost 0 bases and 3 bases, there was a span of 17 bases. Germline V gene sequence: CDR1 SEHNR, CDR2 FQNEAQ (reference sequence). The CDR3 has 17 amino acids. CDR3 in DNA: TGTGCCAGCAGCTTAGCGATACAGGGATCCCCTGACTATGGCTACACCTTC. It specifies CASSLAIQGSPDYGYTF.

This clone was counted between two and nine times. The chain uses TRBV27 and TRBJ1-1, with 8 bases fitting TRBD1. Per the germline V gene, CDR1 is MNHEY and CDR2 is SMNVEV (reference sequence). CDR3 size: 15 residues. J was trimmed by 5 bases and V by 6 bases; bases with no gene match: 11. CDR3 amino acids: CASRPYDRGGTEAFF. For the CDR3, the DNA is TGTGCCAGCAGGCCGTACGACAGGGGAGGGACTGAAGCTTTCTTT.

This chain links TRBV6-2 or TRBV6-3 with TRBJ1-4, with D hard to call. V dropped 5 bases and J dropped 5 bases, with 12 bases sitting between them. This CDR3 region has 14 residues. Germline V CDR1 and CDR2: MNHEY, SVGEGT. CDR3: CASSLLDGNEKLFF. CDR3 in DNA: TGTGCCAGCAGTCTTCTCGACGGGAATGAAAAACTGTTTTTT.

This clone was observed a handful of times. CDR3 nucleotides: TGTGCCATCAGTGATGGGGACAGGTTTCGCACCTTC. Amino acid sequence: CAISDGDRFRTF. J is TRBJ1-2 and V is TRBV10-3; 8 nucleotides align to TRBD1. Germline values: CDR1 ENHRY, CDR2 SYGVKD. The CDR3 is 12 amino acids. With 3 bases clipped from V and 13 bases from J, the junction kept 7 bases outside the gene matches.